The 17 T cell receptor beta chains below all came from one sample that was sequenced in a study of blood T cell repertoires in COVID-19. Data came from immunoSEQ multiplex PCR; TCRdb stores just in-frame clones and leaves some out. This sample carries 290,000 or so clones, around 87% of them seen once, and the ten largest clones take 1.3%. Sequencing was carried out using peripheral blood. These receptor sequences come from a man aged 65 to 79 with acute or convalescent COVID-19.

Written as DNA, the CDR3 is TGCGCCAGCAGCTTACAGGGGTTAGATAGCAATCAGCCCCAGCATTTT. Translating gives CASSLQGLDSNQPQHF. The chain couples TRBV5-1 to TRBJ1-5; 7 nucleotides agree with TRBD1. Trimming removed 2 bases from V and 0 bases from J; junction bases left unmatched: 5. The CDR3 covers 16 residues. Germline V gives CDR1 SGHRS, CDR2 YFSETQ. Full variable domain (outside the CDR3, taken from reference TRBV5-1 and TRBJ1-5): KAGVTQTPRYLIKTRGQQVTLSCSPISGHRSVSWYQQTPGQGLQFLFEYFSETQRNKGNFPGRFSGRQFSNSRSEMNVSTLELGDSALYLCASSLQGLDSNQPQHFGDGTRLSIL.

This chain connects TRBV3-1 (or the pseudogene TRBV3-2) to TRBJ1-5; 8 nucleotides match TRBD1. Germline V gene sequence: CDR1 LGHDT, CDR2 YNNKEL (reference sequence). The CDR3 loop spans 15 amino acids. The junction had 4 bases not matched to a gene; V was cut back by 4 bases and J by 2 bases. The CDR3 DNA follows: TGTGCCAGCAGCCGCCCGGGACAGGGCAATCAGCCCCAGCATTTT. Translation: CASSRPGQGNQPQHF.

Turning to this clone: The identical CDR3 is also encoded by other nucleotide sequences in the sample. The chain couples TRBV28 to TRBJ2-7; D is undetermined. The CDR3 is 11 residues long. Trimming stripped 5 bases from V and 2 bases from J, with 4 bases between. Germline CDR1 reads MDHEN; CDR2 reads SYDVKM. DNA for the CDR3: TGTGCCAGCAGTCCTACCTACGAGCAGTACTTC. Translation: CASSPTYEQYF.

The rearrangement uses TRBV15 and TRBJ2-5; 11 nucleotides match TRBD1. V gave up 5 bases and J gave up 4 bases; unmatched junction bases: 9. Germline V gene sequence: CDR1 LNHNV, CDR2 YYDKDF (reference sequence). There are 16 residues in the CDR3. CDR3 in DNA: TGTGCCACCAGCCGTGGGGACAGGGGGTTTTCAGAGACCCAGTACTTC. This gives the protein CATSRGDRGFSETQYF. Based on the CDR3 plus reference TRBV15 and TRBJ2-5, the full variable domain is DAMVIQNPRYQVTQFGKPVTLSCSQTLNHNVMYWYQQKSSQAPKLLFHYYDKDFNNEADTPDNFQSRRPNTSFCFLDIRSPGLGDTAMYLCATSRGDRGFSETQYFGPGTRLLVL.

This chain joins TRBV5-4 and TRBJ2-2; 9 bases match TRBD1. V shed 4 bases, J shed 4 bases, and the junction held 8 bases outside the gene matches. Germline loops: CDR1 SGHNT, CDR2 YYREEE (reference sequence). The CDR3 spans 16 residues. The CDR3 DNA reads TGTGCCAGCAGCCAAGGACAGGGGTTGAGCACCGGGGAGCTGTTTTTT. Its protein product is CASSQGQGLSTGELFF.

The sample holds a few counts of this clone. The chain links TRBV2 to TRBJ1-6; D is uncertain. The CDR3 length is 13 residues. Trimming took 4 bases from V and 5 from J, leaving 6 bases between them. CDR1 SNHLY and CDR2 FYNNEI come from the germline V gene. CDR3 sequence (DNA): TGTGCCAGCAGTGTACAACATAATTCACCCCTCCACTTT. Translation gives CASSVQHNSPLHF.

This rearrangement joins TRBV7-9 to TRBJ2-6; TRBD2 agrees at 7 bases. Germline V lookup: CDR1 SEHNR, CDR2 FQNEAQ (reference sequence). This CDR3 comprises 17 residues. The trim removed 5 bases at V and 2 bases at J, leaving 9 bases unmatched. The CDR3 loop is CASSPGGGLTGANVLTF. CDR3 nucleotide sequence: TGTGCCAGCAGCCCTGGGGGGGGATTGACTGGGGCCAACGTCCTGACTTTC.

The rearrangement joins TRBV29-1 to TRBJ1-4, with 8 bases that match TRBD1. CDR1 and CDR2 from the germline V gene are SQVTM and ANQGSEA. With 4 bases clipped from V and 1 base from J, the junction kept 5 bases outside the gene matches. The CDR3 is 15 amino acids. The CDR3: CSVAGGGRTNEKLFF. DNA for the CDR3: TGCAGCGTTGCAGGGGGCGGGAGAACTAATGAAAAACTGTTTTTT.

This clone was recorded a few times. The genes are TRBV19 and TRBJ2-7, with D possibly matching TRBD1 (6 bases). The length of the CDR3 is 13 residues. The V and J ends lost 5 bases and 3 bases respectively, with 11 bases between them. Per germline, CDR1 LNHDA and CDR2 SQIVND (reference sequence). CDR3 sequence: CASSRDTIYEQYF. The DNA of the CDR3 is TGTGCCAGTAGTCGGGACACCATCTACGAGCAGTACTTC.

This rearrangement joins TRBV6-1 to TRBJ1-5; D ambiguous. Germline V gene lookup returns CDR1 MNHNS and CDR2 SASEGT. The length of the CDR3 is 15 residues. V gave up 3 bases and J gave up 6 bases, with 15 bases separating them. CDR3 in amino acids: CASSDSSSSGQPQHF. In DNA, the CDR3 is TGTGCCAGCAGTGATTCTTCCAGTAGCGGTCAGCCCCAGCATTTT.

This chain uses TRBV12-3 or TRBV12-4 with TRBJ1-1, with D perhaps TRBD1 (6 bases). The CDR3 contains 13 residues. V gave up 0 bases and J gave up 10 bases, with 12 bases separating them. The CDR3 spells CASSLATGGLAFF. CDR3 DNA: TGTGCCAGCAGTTTAGCTACGGGGGGCCTAGCTTTCTTT.

The genes are TRBV29-1 and TRBJ2-7, with 9 bases aligning to TRBD2. V shed 2 bases, J shed 6 bases, and the junction held 5 bases outside the gene matches. Germline V gene sequence: CDR1 SQVTM, CDR2 ANQGSEA. The CDR3 sequence is 13 residues long. The CDR3: CSVERSGRGEQYF. The CDR3 DNA reads TGCAGCGTTGAACGTAGCGGGAGAGGCGAGCAGTACTTC.

The CDR3 sequence: CATSDPGPGQQETQYF. CDR3 DNA: TGTGCCACCAGTGACCCTGGCCCGGGACAGCAAGAGACCCAGTACTTC. V is TRBV24-1 and J is TRBJ2-5, with 7 bases identical to TRBD1. The CDR3 sequence is 16 residues long. V shed 4 bases and J 2 bases; nucleotides not matched to a gene: 9. Germline-derived CDR1 and CDR2 are KGHDR and SFDVKD.

V usage is TRBV24-1 and J usage is TRBJ2-2; 7 nucleotides match TRBD2. The V and J ends lost 0 bases and 0 bases, in that order; junction bases with no gene match: 3. CDR3 size: 17 residues. Germline CDR1 reads KGHDR; CDR2 reads SFDVKD. In DNA, the CDR3 is TGTGCCACCAGTGATTTGAACGCGGGAGCGAACACCGGGGAGCTGTTTTTT. This sequence encodes CATSDLNAGANTGELFF.

J is TRBJ2-4 and V is TRBV10-3; tentatively, D is TRBD1 (6 bases). The CDR3 has 11 residues. In germline, CDR1 is ENHRY, CDR2 SYGVKD. V shed 4 bases and J shed 15 bases, with 13 bases lying between them. This CDR3 reads CAISAGDMRYF. DNA of the CDR3: TGTGCCATCAGTGCCGGGGACATGCGGTACTTC.

This rearrangement joins TRBV29-1 to TRBJ1-2; possible D gene TRBD1, 5 bases. Germline V gives CDR1 SQVTM, CDR2 ANQGSEA. V was pared by 4 bases and J by 0 bases, with 6 bases between. This CDR3 is built from 12 residues. Here the CDR3 reads CSVARANYGYTF. The CDR3 coding sequence is TGCAGCGTTGCCAGGGCTAACTATGGCTACACCTTC.

J is TRBJ2-2 and V is TRBV5-1; unclear D gene. This CDR3 is 13 amino acids long. Trimming took 5 bases from V and 4 from J, leaving 9 bases between them. CDR1 is SGHRS and CDR2 is YFSETQ in the germline V gene. The CDR3 region has the DNA TGCGCCAGCAGGTCTCTGCGCACCGGGGAGCTGTTTTTT. As protein: CASRSLRTGELFF. The full variable domain, with the rest looked up from reference TRBV5-1 and TRBJ2-2, is KAGVTQTPRYLIKTRGQQVTLSCSPISGHRSVSWYQQTPGQGLQFLFEYFSETQRNKGNFPGRFSGRQFSNSRSEMNVSTLELGDSALYLCASRSLRTGELFFGEGSRLTVL.